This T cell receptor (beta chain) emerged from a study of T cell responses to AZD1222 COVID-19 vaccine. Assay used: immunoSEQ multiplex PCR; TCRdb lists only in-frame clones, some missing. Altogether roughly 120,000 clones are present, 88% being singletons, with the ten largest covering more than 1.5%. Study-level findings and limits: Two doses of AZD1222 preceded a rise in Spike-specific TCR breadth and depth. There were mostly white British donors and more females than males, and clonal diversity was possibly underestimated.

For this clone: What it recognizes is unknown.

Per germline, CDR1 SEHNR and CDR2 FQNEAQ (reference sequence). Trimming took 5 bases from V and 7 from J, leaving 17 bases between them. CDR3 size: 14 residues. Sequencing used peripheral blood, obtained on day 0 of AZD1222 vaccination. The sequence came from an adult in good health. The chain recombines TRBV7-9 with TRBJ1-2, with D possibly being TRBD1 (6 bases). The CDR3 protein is CASSQIDHRAGYTF. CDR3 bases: TGTGCCAGCAGCCAAATTGACCACAGGGCTGGCTACACCTTC.